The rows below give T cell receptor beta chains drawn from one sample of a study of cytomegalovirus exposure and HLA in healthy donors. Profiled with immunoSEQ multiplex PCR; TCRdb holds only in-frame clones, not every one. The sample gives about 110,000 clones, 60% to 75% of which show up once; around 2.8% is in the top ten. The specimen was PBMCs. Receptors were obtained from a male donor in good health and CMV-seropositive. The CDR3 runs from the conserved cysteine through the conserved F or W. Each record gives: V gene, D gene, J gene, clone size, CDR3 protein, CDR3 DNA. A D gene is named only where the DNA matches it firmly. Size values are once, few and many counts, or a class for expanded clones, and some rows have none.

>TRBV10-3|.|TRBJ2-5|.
CAISEPGSETQYF
TGTGCCATCAGTGAGCCAGGGTCAGAGACCCAGTACTTC
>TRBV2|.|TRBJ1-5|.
CASSEGGRGSNQPQHF
TGTGCCAGCAGTGAAGGGGGTCGGGGGAGCAATCAGCCCCAGCATTTT
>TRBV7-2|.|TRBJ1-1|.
CASSLGLLGGWEAFF
TGTGCCAGCAGCTTAGGTCTATTAGGGGGATGGGAAGCTTTCTTT
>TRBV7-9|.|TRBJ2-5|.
CASSFDNRKETQYF
TGTGCCAGCAGCTTCGATAACAGGAAAGAGACCCAGTACTTC
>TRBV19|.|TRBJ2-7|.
CASSIQGGEQYF
TGTGCCAGTAGTATACAAGGAGGCGAGCAGTACTTC
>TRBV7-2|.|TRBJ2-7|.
CASSLSGTNSYEQYF
TGTGCCAGCAGCTTATCAGGGACAAACTCCTACGAGCAGTACTTC
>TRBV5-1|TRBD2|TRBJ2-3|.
CASSGVAGVSNTQYF
TGCGCCAGCAGCGGGGTAGCGGGAGTCTCGAATACGCAGTATTTT
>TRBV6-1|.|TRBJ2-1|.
CASSEALRFVSEQFF
TGTGCCAGCAGTGAAGCGCTCCGGTTTGTGAGTGAGCAGTTCTTC
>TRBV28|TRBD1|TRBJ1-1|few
CASSLWDRTEAFF
TGTGCCAGCAGTTTATGGGACAGGACTGAAGCTTTCTTT
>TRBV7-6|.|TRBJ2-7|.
CASSLAGGYEQYF
TGTGCCAGCAGCTTAGCTGGGGGGTACGAGCAGTACTTC
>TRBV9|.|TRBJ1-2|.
CASSVEFQGYGYTF
TGTGCCAGCAGCGTAGAGTTTCAGGGGTATGGCTACACCTTC
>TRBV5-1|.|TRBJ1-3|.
CASSIGGSGNTIYF
TGCGCCAGCAGTATAGGGGGATCTGGAAACACCATATATTTT
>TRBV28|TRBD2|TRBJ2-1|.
CASSGFPGLAGKTNEQFF
TGTGCCAGCAGTGGTTTTCCGGGACTAGCGGGAAAAACCAATGAGCAGTTCTTC
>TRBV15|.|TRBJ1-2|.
CATSNGDVDKYGYTF
TGTGCCACCAGCAACGGCGACGTGGACAAATATGGCTACACCTTC
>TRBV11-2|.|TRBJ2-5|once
CASSRTETQYF
TGTGCCAGCAGCCGGACTGAGACCCAGTACTTC
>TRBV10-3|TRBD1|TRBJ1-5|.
CAISRGPNQPQHF
TGTGCCATCAGCAGGGGGCCCAATCAGCCCCAGCATTTT
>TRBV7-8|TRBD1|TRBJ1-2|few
CASSTRTGGIMNGYTF
TGTGCCAGCAGCACCCGGACAGGGGGCATAATGAATGGCTACACCTTC
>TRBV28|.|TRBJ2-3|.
CASSFGSFLFTDTQYF
TGTGCCAGCAGTTTTGGCAGTTTCCTCTTCACAGATACGCAGTATTTT
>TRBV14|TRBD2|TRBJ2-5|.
CASSHLLAGGPYDVETQYF
TGTGCCAGCAGCCATCTACTAGCGGGGGGGCCGTATGACGTGGAGACCCAGTACTTC
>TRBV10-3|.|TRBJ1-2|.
CAISEPARGFDGYTF
TGTGCCATCAGTGAGCCGGCTAGGGGCTTCGATGGCTACACCTTC
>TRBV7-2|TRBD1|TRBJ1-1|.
CASSLYGTGPGTNTEAFF
TGTGCCAGCAGCTTATATGGGACAGGGCCAGGGACAAACACTGAAGCTTTCTTT
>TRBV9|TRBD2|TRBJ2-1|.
CASSALEGGYNEQFF
TGTGCCAGCAGCGCCCTTGAGGGAGGGTACAATGAGCAGTTCTTC
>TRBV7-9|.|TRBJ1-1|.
CASSSESSNTEAFF
TGTGCCAGCAGCTCTGAGTCTAGCAACACTGAAGCTTTCTTT
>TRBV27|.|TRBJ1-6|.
CASSSLGSKTSPLHF
TGTGCCAGCAGTTCGTTGGGGAGTAAGACCTCACCCCTCCACTTT
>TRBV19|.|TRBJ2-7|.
CASSTGIYYEQYF
TGTGCCAGTAGTACCGGGATTTACTACGAGCAGTACTTC
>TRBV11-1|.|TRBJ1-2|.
CASSLAWGQDGYTF
TGTGCCAGCAGCTTAGCGTGGGGGCAAGATGGCTACACCTTC
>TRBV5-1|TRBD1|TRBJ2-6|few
CASSAGQAAVLTF
TGCGCCAGCAGCGCGGGACAGGCAGCCGTCCTGACTTTC
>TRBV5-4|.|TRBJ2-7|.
CASSLGQEYSYEQYF
TGTGCCAGCAGCTTGGGCCAGGAATACTCCTACGAGCAGTACTTC
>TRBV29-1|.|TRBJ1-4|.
CSVFWGPNEKLFF
TGCAGCGTTTTCTGGGGGCCTAATGAAAAACTGTTTTTT
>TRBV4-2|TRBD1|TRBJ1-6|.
CASSPGGPATYNSPLHF
TGTGCCAGCAGCCCAGGGGGACCCGCAACCTATAATTCACCCCTCCACTTT
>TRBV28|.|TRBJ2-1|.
CASSLSYNEQFF
TGTGCCAGCAGTTTGAGTTACAATGAGCAGTTCTTC
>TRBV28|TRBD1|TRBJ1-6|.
CASSPGTGNSPLHF
TGTGCCAGCAGTCCCGGGACAGGGAATTCACCCCTCCACTTT
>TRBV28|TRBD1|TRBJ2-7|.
CASSLDVGTGTYEQYF
TGTGCCAGCAGTCTGGACGTAGGGACAGGGACCTACGAGCAGTACTTC
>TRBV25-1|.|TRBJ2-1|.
CASSGSGPYNEQFF
TGTGCCAGCAGTGGGAGCGGGCCCTACAATGAGCAGTTCTTC
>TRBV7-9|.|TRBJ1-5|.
CASSSSGDNQPQHF
TGTGCCAGCAGCTCTTCAGGGGACAATCAGCCCCAGCATTTT
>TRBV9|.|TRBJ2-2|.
CASSVGGQKVGELFF
TGTGCCAGCAGCGTAGGGGGACAAAAGGTCGGGGAGCTGTTTTTT
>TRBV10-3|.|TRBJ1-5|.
CAISQDSNSNQPQHF
TGTGCCATCAGTCAAGACAGTAATAGCAATCAGCCCCAGCATTTT
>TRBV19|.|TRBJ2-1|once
CASSILRGASYNEQFF
TGTGCCAGTAGTATTCTACGCGGGGCTTCCTACAATGAGCAGTTCTTC
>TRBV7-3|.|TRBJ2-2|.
CASTGGNTGELFF
TGTGCCAGCACCGGGGGAAACACCGGGGAGCTGTTTTTT
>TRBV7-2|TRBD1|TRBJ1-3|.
CASSLTGAFSGNTIYF
TGTGCCAGCAGCCTGACAGGGGCTTTCTCTGGAAACACCATATATTTT
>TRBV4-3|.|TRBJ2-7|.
CASSRGQAYEQYF
TGCGCCAGCAGCCGGGGGCAGGCCTACGAGCAGTACTTC
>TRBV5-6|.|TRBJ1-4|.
CASSLSLTRLGEDEKLFF
TGTGCCAGCAGCTTGAGTCTAACCCGATTGGGGGAGGATGAAAAACTGTTTTTT
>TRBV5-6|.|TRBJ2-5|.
CASSLQGQETQYF
TGTGCCAGCAGCTTACAGGGCCAAGAGACCCAGTACTTC
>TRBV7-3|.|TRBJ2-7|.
CASSFGPSSYEQYF
TGTGCCAGCAGCTTTGGGCCCAGCTCCTACGAGCAGTACTTC
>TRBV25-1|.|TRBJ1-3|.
CASSGGTHTDGGNTIYF
TGTGCCAGCAGTGGCGGGACTCACACAGACGGGGGAAACACCATATATTTT
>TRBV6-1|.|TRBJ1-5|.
CASSATGGIQPQHF
TGTGCCAGCAGCGCCACCGGGGGGATTCAGCCCCAGCATTTT
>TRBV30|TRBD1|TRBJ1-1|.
CAWREPGQGMNTEAFF
TGTGCCTGGAGGGAACCGGGACAGGGGATGAACACTGAAGCTTTCTTT
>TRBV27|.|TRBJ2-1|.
CASSPDNNEQFF
TGTGCCAGCAGTCCAGACAACAATGAGCAGTTCTTC
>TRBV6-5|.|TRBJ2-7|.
CASSYEGTYEQYF
TGTGCCAGCAGTTATGAGGGAACCTACGAGCAGTACTTC
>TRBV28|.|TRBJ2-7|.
CASSSQTVNQYF
TGTGCCAGCAGTTCCCAGACAGTAAATCAGTACTTC
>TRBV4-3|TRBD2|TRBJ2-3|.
CASSQVAGGTDTQYF
TGCGCCAGCAGCCAAGTAGCGGGGGGTACAGATACGCAGTATTTT
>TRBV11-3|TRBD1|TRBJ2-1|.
CASSSKGAGYNEQFF
TGTGCCAGCAGCTCAAAGGGGGCCGGGTACAATGAGCAGTTCTTC
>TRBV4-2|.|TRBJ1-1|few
CASSPGDGRTEAFF
TGTGCCAGCAGCCCTGGGGACGGGAGGACTGAAGCTTTCTTT
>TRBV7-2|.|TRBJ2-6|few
CASSAPSSGANVLTF
TGTGCCAGCAGCGCCCCTAGCTCTGGGGCCAACGTCCTGACTTTC
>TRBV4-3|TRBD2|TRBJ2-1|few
CASSQGTSGRARVNEQFF
TGCGCCAGCAGCCAAGGGACTAGCGGGAGGGCCAGGGTCAATGAGCAGTTCTTC
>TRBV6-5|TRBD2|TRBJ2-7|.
CASIPSGLAPGEQYF
TGTGCCAGCATACCTTCAGGACTAGCACCAGGCGAGCAGTACTTC